This TCR beta chain emerged from a study of shared clonotypes between healthy human individuals. On this clone itself: Its target is unknown.

Naive CD8 isolation took CD45RO-negative cells positively selected for CCR7 and excluded terminally differentiated effector memory CD45RA+ cells. Points from the study as a whole: Larger richness was generally estimated for naive than memory subsets. Few donors restricted represented genetic and exposure-history diversity. The researchers took only blood, and tissue repertoires probably look different.

TCRdb's table, derived via immunoSEQ multiplex PCR, lists solely in-frame clones and lacks some. The table shows 2 million or so clones, with about 94% occurring only once. Per the germline V gene, CDR1 is SGDLS and CDR2 is YYNGEE. The CDR3 runs 16 residues. V lost 0 bases, J lost 4 bases, and 13 bases lay in between. The rearrangement joins TRBV9 to TRBJ2-2; unclear D gene. This receptor was obtained from a man aged 18 to 35 in good health. Sequencing was carried out using naive CD8+ T cells sorted from blood. In DNA, the CDR3 is TGTGCCAGCAGCGTAGAATCGGGCACCTCCACCGGGGAGCTGTTTTTT. Its protein is CASSVESGTSTGELFF.